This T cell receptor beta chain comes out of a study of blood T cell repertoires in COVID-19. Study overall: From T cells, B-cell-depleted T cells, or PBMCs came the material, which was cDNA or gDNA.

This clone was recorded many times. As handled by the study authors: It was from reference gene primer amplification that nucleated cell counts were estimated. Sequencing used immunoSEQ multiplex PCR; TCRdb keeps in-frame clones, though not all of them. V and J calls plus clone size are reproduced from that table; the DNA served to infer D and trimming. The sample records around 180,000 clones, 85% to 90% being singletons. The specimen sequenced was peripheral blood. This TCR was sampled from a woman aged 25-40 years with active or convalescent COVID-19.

The DNA for the CDR3 is TGTGCCAGCAGTGAAGCGCGGCTAAACACCGGGGAGCTGTTTTTT. The encoded protein is CASSEARLNTGELFF. The V and J genes are TRBV2 and TRBJ2-2; D is unresolved. V lost 0 bases and J lost 2, with 7 bases in between. Germline V gene lookup returns CDR1 SNHLY and CDR2 FYNNEI. The CDR3 extends over 15 amino acids.